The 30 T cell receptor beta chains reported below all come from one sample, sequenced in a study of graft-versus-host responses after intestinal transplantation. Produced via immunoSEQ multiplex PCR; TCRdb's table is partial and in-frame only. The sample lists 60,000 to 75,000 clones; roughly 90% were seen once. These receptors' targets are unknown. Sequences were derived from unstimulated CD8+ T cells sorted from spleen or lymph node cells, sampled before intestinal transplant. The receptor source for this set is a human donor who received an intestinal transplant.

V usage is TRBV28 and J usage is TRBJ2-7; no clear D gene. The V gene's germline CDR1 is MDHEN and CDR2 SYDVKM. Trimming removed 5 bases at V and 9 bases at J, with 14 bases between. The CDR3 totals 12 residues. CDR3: CASSDTPVGQYF. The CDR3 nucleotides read TGTGCCAGCAGTGACACCCCGGTGGGGCAGTACTTC.

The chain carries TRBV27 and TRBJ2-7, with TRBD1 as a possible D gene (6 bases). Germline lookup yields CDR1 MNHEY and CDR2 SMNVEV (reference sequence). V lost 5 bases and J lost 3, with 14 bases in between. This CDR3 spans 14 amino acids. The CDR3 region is CASSPTGRLYEQYF. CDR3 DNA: TGTGCCAGCAGTCCGACAGGCAGGCTCTACGAGCAGTACTTC.

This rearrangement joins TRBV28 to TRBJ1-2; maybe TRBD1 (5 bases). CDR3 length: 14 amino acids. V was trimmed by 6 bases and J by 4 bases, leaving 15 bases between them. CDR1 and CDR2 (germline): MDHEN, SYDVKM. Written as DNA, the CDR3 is TGTGCCAGCAGCCACACCGGGGGGGGCTATGGCTACACCTTC. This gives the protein CASSHTGGGYGYTF.

CDR3 DNA sequence: TGTGCCAGCAGCCCTAGACTCTACCAAGAGACCCAGTACTTC. Its protein product is CASSPRLYQETQYF. V is TRBV5-4 and J is TRBJ2-5, with D unresolved. Germline V gene sequence: CDR1 SGHNT, CDR2 YYREEE (reference sequence). V was shortened by 4 bases and J by 0 bases, with 10 bases between the two germline ends. The CDR3 has 14 amino acids.

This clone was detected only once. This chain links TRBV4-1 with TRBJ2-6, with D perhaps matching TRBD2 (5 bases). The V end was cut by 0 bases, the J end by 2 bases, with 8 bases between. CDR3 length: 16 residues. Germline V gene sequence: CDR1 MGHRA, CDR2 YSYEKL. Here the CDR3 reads CASSQESGTGANVLTF. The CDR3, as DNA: TGCGCCAGCAGCCAAGAGTCGGGGACTGGGGCCAACGTCCTGACTTTC.

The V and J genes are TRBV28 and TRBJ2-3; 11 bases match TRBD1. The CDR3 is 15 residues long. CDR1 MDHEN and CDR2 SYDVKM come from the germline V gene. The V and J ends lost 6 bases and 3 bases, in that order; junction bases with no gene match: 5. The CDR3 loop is CASRTGQGETDTQYF. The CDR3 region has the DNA TGTGCCAGCAGAACGGGACAGGGGGAAACAGATACGCAGTATTTT.

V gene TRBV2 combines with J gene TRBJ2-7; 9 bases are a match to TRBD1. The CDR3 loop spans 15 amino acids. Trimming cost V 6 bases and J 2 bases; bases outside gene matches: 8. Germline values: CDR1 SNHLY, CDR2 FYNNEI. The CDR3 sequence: CASSLDRGATYEQYF. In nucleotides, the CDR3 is TGTGCCAGCAGCTTGGACAGGGGAGCGACCTACGAGCAGTACTTC.

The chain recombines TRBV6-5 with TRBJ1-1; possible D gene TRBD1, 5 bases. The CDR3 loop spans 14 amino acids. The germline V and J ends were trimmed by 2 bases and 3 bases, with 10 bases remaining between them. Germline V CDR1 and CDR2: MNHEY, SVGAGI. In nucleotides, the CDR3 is TGTGCCAGCAGTTACAGGGGTGCCCACACTGAAGCTTTCTTT. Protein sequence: CASSYRGAHTEAFF.

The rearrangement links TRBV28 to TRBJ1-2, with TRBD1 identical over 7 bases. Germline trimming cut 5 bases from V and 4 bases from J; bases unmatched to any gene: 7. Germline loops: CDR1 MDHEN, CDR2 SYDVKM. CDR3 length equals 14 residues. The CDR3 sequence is CASSPPGGSYGYTF. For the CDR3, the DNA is TGTGCCAGCAGTCCCCCAGGGGGTAGCTATGGCTACACCTTC.

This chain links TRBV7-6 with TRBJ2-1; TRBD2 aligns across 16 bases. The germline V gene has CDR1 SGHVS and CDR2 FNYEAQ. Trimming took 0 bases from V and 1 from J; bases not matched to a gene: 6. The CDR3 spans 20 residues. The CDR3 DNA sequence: TGTGCCAGCAGCTTAGCCCCGGGACTAGCGGGAGGGGAATCCTACAATGAGCAGTTCTTC. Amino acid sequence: CASSLAPGLAGGESYNEQFF.

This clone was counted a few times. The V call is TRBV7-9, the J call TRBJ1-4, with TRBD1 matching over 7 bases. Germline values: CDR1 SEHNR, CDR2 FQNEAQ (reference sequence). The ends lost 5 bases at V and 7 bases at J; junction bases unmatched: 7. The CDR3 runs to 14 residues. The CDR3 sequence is CASSPDRAREKLFF. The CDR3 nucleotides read TGTGCCAGCAGCCCTGACAGGGCCCGTGAAAAACTGTTTTTT.

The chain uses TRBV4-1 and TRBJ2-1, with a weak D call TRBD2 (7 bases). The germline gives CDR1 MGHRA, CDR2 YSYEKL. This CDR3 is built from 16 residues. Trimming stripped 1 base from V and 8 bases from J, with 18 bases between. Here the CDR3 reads CASSQVRGGGRYEQFF. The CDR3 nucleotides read TGCGCCAGCAGCCAAGTTCGAGGGGGGGGGAGGTATGAGCAGTTCTTC.

The CDR3 loop is CASSELDGNSPLHF. Here the CDR3 DNA reads TGTGCCAGCAGTGAACTAGACGGGAATTCACCCCTCCACTTT. The genes are TRBV6-1 and TRBJ1-6; D gene ambiguous. Trimming left V 2 bases short and J 7 bases short, with 9 bases between. This CDR3 region has 14 residues. Germline V gene data show CDR1 as MNHNS and CDR2 as SASEGT.

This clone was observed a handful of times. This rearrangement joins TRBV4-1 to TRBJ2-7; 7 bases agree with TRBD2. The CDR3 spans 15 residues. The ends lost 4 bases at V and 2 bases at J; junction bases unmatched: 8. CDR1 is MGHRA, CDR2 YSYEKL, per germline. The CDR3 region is CASSLTSSPAYEQYF. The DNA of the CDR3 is TGCGCCAGCAGCCTGACTAGCAGCCCCGCCTACGAGCAGTACTTC.

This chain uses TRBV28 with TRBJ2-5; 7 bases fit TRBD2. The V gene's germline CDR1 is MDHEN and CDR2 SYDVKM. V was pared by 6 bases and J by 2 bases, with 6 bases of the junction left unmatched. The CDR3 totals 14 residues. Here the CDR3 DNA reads TGTGCCAGCAGGGCCCGGGGAGGGCAAGAGACCCAGTACTTC. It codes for CASRARGGQETQYF. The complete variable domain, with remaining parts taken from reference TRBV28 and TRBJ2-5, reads DVKVTQSSRYLVKRTGEKVFLECVQDMDHENMFWYRQDPGLGLRLIYFSYDVKMKEKGDIPEGYSVSREKKERFSLILESASTNQTSMYLCASRARGGQETQYFGPGTRLLVL.

CDR3 DNA: TGCGCCAGCAGCTTCCGGGACACGGGACCCTACGAGCAGTACTTC. The encoded protein is CASSFRDTGPYEQYF. The chain employs TRBV4-1 and TRBJ2-7; possible D gene TRBD1, 6 bases. Germline V gene lookup returns CDR1 MGHRA and CDR2 YSYEKL. V lost 5 bases, J lost 2 bases, and 16 bases lay in between. The CDR3 covers 15 residues.

CDR3 sequence reads: CASSLGAGGYYGYTF. CDR3 in DNA: TGTGCCAGCAGCTTAGGAGCAGGGGGCTACTATGGCTACACCTTC. V gene TRBV7-9 combines with J gene TRBJ1-2; 8 positions match TRBD1. Germline CDR1 is SEHNR and CDR2 is FQNEAQ (reference sequence). This CDR3 has 15 amino acids. The J segment lost 3 bases and the V segment lost 1 base, leaving 4 bases of the junction unmatched.

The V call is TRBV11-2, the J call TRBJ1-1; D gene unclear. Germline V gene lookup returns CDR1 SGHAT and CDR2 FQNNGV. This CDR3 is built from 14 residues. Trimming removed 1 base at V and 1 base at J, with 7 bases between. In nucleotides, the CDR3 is TGTGCCAGCAGCTTAGGATCGGGGAACACTGAAGCTTTCTTT. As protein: CASSLGSGNTEAFF.

The CDR3 here is CATSRRRGARADTQYF. The CDR3 coding sequence is TGTGCCACCAGCCGACGTCGGGGGGCTCGAGCAGATACGCAGTATTTT. The chain is built from TRBV15 and TRBJ2-3, with D possibly being TRBD2 (7 bases). Germline CDR1 reads LNHNV; CDR2 reads YYDKDF (reference sequence). CDR3 size: 16 residues. Trimming took off 5 bases at V and 4 bases at J, with 19 bases between the two ends. The full variable domain, in which reference TRBV15 and TRBJ2-3 provide the parts outside the CDR3, is DAMVIQNPRYQVTQFGKPVTLSCSQTLNHNVMYWYQQKSSQAPKLLFHYYDKDFNNEADTPDNFQSRRPNTSFCFLDIRSPGLGDTAMYLCATSRRRGARADTQYFGPGTRLTVL.

This CDR3 is CASSAEGSSGGYTF. CDR3 nucleotide sequence: TGTGCCAGCAGCGCGGAGGGGAGCTCCGGTGGCTACACCTTC. This chain connects TRBV7-6 to TRBJ1-2, with a possible D match to TRBD1 (5 bases). The CDR3 has 14 residues. V lost 5 bases to trimming and J lost 7 bases, with 17 bases between them. The germline CDR1 and CDR2 sequences are SGHVS and FNYEAQ. Combining the CDR3 with reference TRBV7-6 and TRBJ1-2 gives the whole variable domain GAGVSQSPRYKVTKRGQDVALRCDPISGHVSLYWYRQALGQGPEFLTYFNYEAQQDKSGLPNDRFSAERPEGSISTLTIQRTEQRDSAMYRCASSAEGSSGGYTFGSGTRLTVV.

This CDR3 reads CASSQEEGQGDEQFF. CDR3 coding DNA: TGTGCCAGCAGCCAAGAGGAAGGCCAGGGCGATGAGCAGTTCTTC. The rearrangement links TRBV4-2 to TRBJ2-1; tentative D call: TRBD1 (5 bases). There are 15 residues in the CDR3. V dropped 0 bases and J dropped 8 bases, with 14 bases sitting between them. CDR1 and CDR2 from the germline V gene are LGHNA and YNFKEQ.

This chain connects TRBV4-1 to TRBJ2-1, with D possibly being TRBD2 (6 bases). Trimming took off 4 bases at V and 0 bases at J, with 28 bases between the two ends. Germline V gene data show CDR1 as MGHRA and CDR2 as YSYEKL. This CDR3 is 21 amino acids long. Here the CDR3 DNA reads TGCGCCAGCAGCCTCCCCGCGGAGGCCGGTGGGACTGACAGCTCCTACAATGAGCAGTTCTTC. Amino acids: CASSLPAEAGGTDSSYNEQFF.

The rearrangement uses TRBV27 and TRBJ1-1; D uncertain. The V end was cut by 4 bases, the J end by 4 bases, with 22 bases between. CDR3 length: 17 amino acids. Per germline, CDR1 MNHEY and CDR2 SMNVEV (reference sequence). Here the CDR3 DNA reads TGTGCCAGCAGTTCTATCAGCGGCGGGTTCCCGTTCACTGAAGCTTTCTTT. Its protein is CASSSISGGFPFTEAFF.

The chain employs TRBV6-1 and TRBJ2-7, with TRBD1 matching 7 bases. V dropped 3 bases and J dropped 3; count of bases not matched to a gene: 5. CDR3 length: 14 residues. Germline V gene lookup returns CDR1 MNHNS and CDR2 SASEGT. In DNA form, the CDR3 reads TGTGCCAGCAGTGAGGGGGACAGCGTCTACGAGCAGTACTTC. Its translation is CASSEGDSVYEQYF.

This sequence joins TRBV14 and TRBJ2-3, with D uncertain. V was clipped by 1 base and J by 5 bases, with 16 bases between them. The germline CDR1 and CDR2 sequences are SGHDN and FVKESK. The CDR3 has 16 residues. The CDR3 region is CASSQVRHGLGDTQYF. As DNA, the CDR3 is TGTGCCAGCAGCCAAGTTCGACACGGCCTGGGAGATACGCAGTATTTT.

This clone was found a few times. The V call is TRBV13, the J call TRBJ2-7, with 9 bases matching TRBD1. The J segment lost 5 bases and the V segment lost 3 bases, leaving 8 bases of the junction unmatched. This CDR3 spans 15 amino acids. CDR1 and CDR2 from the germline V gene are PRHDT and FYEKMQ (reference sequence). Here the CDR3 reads CASSLKGQGHHEQYF. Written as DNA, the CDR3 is TGTGCCAGCAGCTTGAAGGGACAGGGCCACCACGAGCAGTACTTC.

CDR3 region: CASSPGTSGAAYEQYF. CDR3 DNA: TGTGCCAGCTCTCCCGGGACTAGCGGGGCAGCTTACGAGCAGTACTTC. J is TRBJ2-7 and V is TRBV18; 13 bases line up with TRBD2. This CDR3 spans 16 amino acids. Germline CDR1 and CDR2: KGHSH and LQKENI. With 6 bases clipped from V and 4 bases from J, the junction kept 9 bases outside the gene matches. Complete variable domain (other parts from reference TRBV18 and TRBJ2-7): NAGVMQNPRHLVRRRGQEARLRCSPMKGHSHVYWYRQLPEEGLKFMVYLQKENIIDESGMPKERFSAEFPKEGPSILRIQQVVRGDSAAYFCASSPGTSGAAYEQYFGPGTRLTVT.

As DNA, the CDR3 is TGTGCCAGCAGCCCACTTAGCTTTACAGGGGAGGCTAACTATGGCTACACCTTC. This codes for CASSPLSFTGEANYGYTF. V is TRBV5-6 and J is TRBJ1-2; 7 bases match TRBD1. With V trimmed by 4 bases and J by 0 bases, 15 bases remained unmatched. The CDR3 is 18 amino acids. CDR1 is SGHDT, CDR2 YYEEEE, per germline. Using reference TRBV5-6 and TRBJ1-2 for the parts outside the CDR3, the full variable domain is DAGVTQSPTHLIKTRGQQVTLRCSPKSGHDTVSWYQQALGQGPQFIFQYYEEEERQRGNFPDRFSGHQFPNYSSELNVNALLLGDSALYLCASSPLSFTGEANYGYTFGSGTRLTVV.

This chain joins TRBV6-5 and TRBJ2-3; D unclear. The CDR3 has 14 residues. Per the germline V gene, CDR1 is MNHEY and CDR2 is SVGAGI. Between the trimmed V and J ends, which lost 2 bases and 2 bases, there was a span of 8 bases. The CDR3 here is CASSYRSVTDTQYF. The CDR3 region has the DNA TGTGCCAGCAGTTACCGCTCAGTCACAGATACGCAGTATTTT.

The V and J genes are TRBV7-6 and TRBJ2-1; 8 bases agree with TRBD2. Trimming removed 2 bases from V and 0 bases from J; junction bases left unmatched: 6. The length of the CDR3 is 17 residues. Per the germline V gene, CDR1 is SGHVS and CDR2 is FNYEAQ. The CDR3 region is CASSLKGGGLSYNEQFF. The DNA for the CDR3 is TGTGCCAGCAGCTTAAAGGGCGGGGGGCTCTCCTACAATGAGCAGTTCTTC.